This T cell receptor beta chain is drawn from a study of shared clonotypes between healthy human individuals (dated by TCRdb to about 2020). General notes on the study: A few men and a couple of women, aged 18 to 49 years, made up the cohort. Per donor, leukapheresis produced somewhere between about 0.85 and 10 billion PBMCs. To increase sequencing depth and limit assay-specific biases, TCR repertoire library preparation and sequencing were carried out by different laboratories using diverse techniques. Per donor, three plates each were used for CD4 naive and CD4 memory, two for CD8 naive, and one for CD8 memory. The study deeply sequenced blood TCR repertoires of about 5 healthy adults to estimate repertoire size and the extent of clonotype sharing between individuals.

Of note for this clone: What this receptor recognizes is not known. No quality values exist for individual bases; no much larger clone is one base distant.

Using the deep immunoSEQ assay, multiplex PCR amplified TCR CDR3 regions from genomic DNA. Extracted genomic DNA from each cell subset was spread evenly across all wells of several immunoSEQ 96-well plates, with each plate serving as a replicate. For sorted subsets, about 200 ng genomic DNA, equal to about 30,000 T cell genomes, was loaded into each replicate PCR. Purified libraries were quantified with a Qubit 3.0 fluorometer, sized on a Bioanalyzer 2100, and re-quantified with the KAPA Library Quantification kit. Every immunoSEQ 96-well plate was sequenced on a separate single-read 150-cycle Illumina NextSeq 550 flow cell. On the authors' methods: Because the immunoSEQ output held only junctional sequences and lacked quality scores, the filtering could not match the filtering applied to full-length reads. Sequences were annotated with PyIR, a Python wrapper for IgBLAST v1.9, and V/J genes and CDR3 were assigned using IMGT germline references. Reads were filtered out if the reads had weak V/J assignments (E-value above 1e-6), no CDR3, stop codons, out-of-frame junctions, or ambiguous translated residues. V3J clonotypes were defined as sequences sharing an identical inferred V gene, J gene, and CDR3 amino acid sequence. Percentage overlap between repertoires was computed as shared unique clonotypes divided by the size of the smaller repertoire. Three approaches were used to assess repertoire richness: RTK rarefaction, the Chao1 estimator, and Recon v2.1 estimates of unobserved clonotypes. OLGA was used to compute generation probabilities for all TCRbeta clonotypes that the gDNA method yielded from a few donors. Sourced from immuneACCESS, this table was stored by TCRdb with only in-frame sequences that have V and J called. A share of the clones is absent; for the studies checked, an unresolved V gene accounts for under half, and the remainder has no known explanation. The DNA gave D and trimming, while V, J and clone size come from that table. The sample table holds over a million clones, of which 98% were seen once. The ten largest clonotypes hold roughly 0.36% of the sample.

The germline V gene sets CDR1 to SGHRS and CDR2 to YFSETQ. The CDR3 holds 16 amino acids from the cysteine to the phenylalanine. Just CDR3 DNA is preserved here, 48 bases in frame from base 1. Unmatched junction bases come to 8, with V trimmed by 3 bases and J by 4 bases. General conclusions and limits of the study: Compared with non-shared clonotypes, the clonotypes found in all four sorted-subset donors had higher generation probabilities. Naive subsets generally had larger estimated clonotype richness than memory subsets. Because the study included only a small number of donors, the genetic and exposure-history diversity represented was limited. Sampling was restricted to blood, and TCR repertoires in tissue are likely to differ from TCR repertoires in blood. Based on pairwise subsampling, the degree of clonotype sharing among donors was expected to be affected by sequencing depth. Across several donors, approximately 4.6% of naive CD4, approximately 3.6% of naive CD8, about 2% of memory CD4, and under 0.45% of memory CD8 clonotypes were shared. Rarefaction of sorted-subset datasets indicated incomplete sequencing despite the large sequencing depth.

The donors were healthy, HIV-negative adults who had no recently reported acute infections or vaccinations. Only Caucasian adults living in Nashville, Tennessee, USA were represented among the donors. CD4+ T cells were enriched by magnetic negative selection, after which naive cells were positively selected on CD45RA and the negative fraction was taken as the memory subset. Blood was collected by leukapheresis, and PBMCs were isolated by Ficoll-Histopaque density gradient centrifugation and then cryopreserved in liquid nitrogen vapor phase. Purity and quantity of every magnetically sorted T cell population were checked by analytical flow cytometry. From each sorted fraction, genomic DNA was isolated and quantified by UV absorbance on a Nanodrop 2000c.

What was sequenced was naive CD4+ T cells sorted from blood. The cell subset or site label, as the study defines it: CD45RA+ positively selected. The clonotype was recovered from a man aged 30-40 years in good health. The rearranged segments are TRBV5-1 and TRBJ2-5; TRBD2 agrees with 11 junctional bases. The DNA is as follows: TGCGCCAGCAGCTCCGGGGTAGCGGGAGGGAGAGAGACCCAGTACTTC. The encoded protein is CASSSGVAGGRETQYF.